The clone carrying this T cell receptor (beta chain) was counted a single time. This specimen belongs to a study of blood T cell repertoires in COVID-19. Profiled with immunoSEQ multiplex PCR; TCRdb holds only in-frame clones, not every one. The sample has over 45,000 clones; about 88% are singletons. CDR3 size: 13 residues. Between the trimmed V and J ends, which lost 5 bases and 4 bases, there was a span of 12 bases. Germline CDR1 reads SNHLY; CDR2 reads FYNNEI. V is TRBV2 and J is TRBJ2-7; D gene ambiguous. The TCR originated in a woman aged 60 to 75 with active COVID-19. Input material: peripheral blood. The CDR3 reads CASSSGLRYEQYF. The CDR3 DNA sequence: TGTGCCAGCAGTTCGGGTTTAAGGTACGAGCAGTACTTC.